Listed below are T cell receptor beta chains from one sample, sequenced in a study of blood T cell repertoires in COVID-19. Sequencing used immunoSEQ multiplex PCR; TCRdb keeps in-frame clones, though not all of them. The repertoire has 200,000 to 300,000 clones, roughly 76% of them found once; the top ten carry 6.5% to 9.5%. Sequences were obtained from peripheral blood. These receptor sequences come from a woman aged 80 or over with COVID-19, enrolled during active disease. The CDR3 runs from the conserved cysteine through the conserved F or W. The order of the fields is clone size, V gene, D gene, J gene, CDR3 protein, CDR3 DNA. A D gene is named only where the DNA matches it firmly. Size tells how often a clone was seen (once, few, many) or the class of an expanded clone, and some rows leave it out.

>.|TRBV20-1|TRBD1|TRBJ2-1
CSASFGTGSYNEQFF
TGCAGTGCTAGTTTCGGGACAGGGTCTTACAATGAGCAGTTCTTC
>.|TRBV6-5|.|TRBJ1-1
CASSFSAVIAEAFF
TGTGCCAGCAGTTTTTCCGCGGTGATTGCTGAAGCTTTCTTT
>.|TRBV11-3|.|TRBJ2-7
CASSQQGHRPYEQYF
TGTGCCAGCAGCCAGCAGGGCCACCGCCCCTACGAGCAGTACTTC
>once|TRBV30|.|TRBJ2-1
CAWSLIAGSEQFF
TGTGCCTGGAGTCTTATCGCGGGAAGTGAGCAGTTCTTC
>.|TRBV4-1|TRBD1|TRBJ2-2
CASSPGDRAHRELFF
TGCGCCAGCAGCCCCGGGGACAGGGCGCACAGGGAGCTGTTTTTT
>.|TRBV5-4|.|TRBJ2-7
CASSRGTQGSYEQYF
TGTGCCAGCAGCCGTGGTACACAGGGATCCTACGAGCAGTACTTC
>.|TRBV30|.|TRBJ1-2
CAWRTGNNYGYTF
TGTGCCTGGAGAACAGGGAATAACTATGGCTACACCTTC
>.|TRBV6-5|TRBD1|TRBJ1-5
CASIYQGAGQPQHF
TGTGCCAGCATCTACCAGGGGGCAGGGCAGCCCCAGCATTTT
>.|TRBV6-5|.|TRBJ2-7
CASTRGRAGEQYF
TGTGCCAGCACGCGAGGCCGGGCGGGAGAGCAGTACTTC
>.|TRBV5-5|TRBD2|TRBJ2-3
CASSPASGGGSTDTQYF
TGTGCCAGCAGCCCAGCGAGCGGGGGCGGGAGCACAGATACGCAGTATTTT
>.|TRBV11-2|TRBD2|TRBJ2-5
CASSPGGLAGGSGETQYF
TGTGCCAGCAGCCCGGGGGGACTAGCGGGAGGTTCTGGGGAGACCCAGTACTTC
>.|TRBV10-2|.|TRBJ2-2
CASITLNTGELFF
TGCGCCAGCATCACCCTAAACACCGGGGAGCTGTTTTTT
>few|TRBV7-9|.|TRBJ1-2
CASSLGRGADNYGYTF
TGTGCCAGCAGCCTGGGCAGGGGCGCAGATAACTATGGCTACACCTTC
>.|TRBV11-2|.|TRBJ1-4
CASSPRLTDSNEKLFF
TGTGCCAGCAGCCCCCGGCTGACAGACAGCAATGAAAAACTGTTTTTT
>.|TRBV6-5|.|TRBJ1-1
CASTRQANTEAFF
TGTGCCAGCACCCGACAGGCGAACACTGAAGCTTTCTTT
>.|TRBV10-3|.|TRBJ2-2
CAIRGSYTGELFF
TGTGCCATCAGAGGGAGTTACACCGGGGAGCTGTTTTTT
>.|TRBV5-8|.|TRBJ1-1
CASILQIGAFF
TGTGCCAGCATCCTACAGATCGGAGCTTTCTTT
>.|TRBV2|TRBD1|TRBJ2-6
CASTVQGAFAGANVLTF
TGTGCCAGCACCGTGCAGGGGGCCTTTGCTGGGGCCAACGTCCTGACTTTC
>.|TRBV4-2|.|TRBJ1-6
CASSQGTLNNSPLHF
TGTGCCAGCAGCCAAGGGACATTGAATAATTCACCCCTCCACTTT